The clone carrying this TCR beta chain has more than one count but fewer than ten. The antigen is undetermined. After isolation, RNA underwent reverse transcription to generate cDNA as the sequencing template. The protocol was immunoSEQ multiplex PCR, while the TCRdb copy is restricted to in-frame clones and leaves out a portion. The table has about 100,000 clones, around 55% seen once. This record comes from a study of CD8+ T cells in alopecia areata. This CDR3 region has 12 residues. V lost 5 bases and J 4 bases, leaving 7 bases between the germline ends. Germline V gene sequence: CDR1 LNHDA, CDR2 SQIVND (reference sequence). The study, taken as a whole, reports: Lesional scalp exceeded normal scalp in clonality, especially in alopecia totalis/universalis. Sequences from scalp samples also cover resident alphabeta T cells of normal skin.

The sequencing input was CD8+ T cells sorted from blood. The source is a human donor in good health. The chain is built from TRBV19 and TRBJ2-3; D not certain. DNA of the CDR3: TGTGCCAGTAGTCCCGAGGCAGATACGCAGTATTTT. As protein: CASSPEADTQYF.